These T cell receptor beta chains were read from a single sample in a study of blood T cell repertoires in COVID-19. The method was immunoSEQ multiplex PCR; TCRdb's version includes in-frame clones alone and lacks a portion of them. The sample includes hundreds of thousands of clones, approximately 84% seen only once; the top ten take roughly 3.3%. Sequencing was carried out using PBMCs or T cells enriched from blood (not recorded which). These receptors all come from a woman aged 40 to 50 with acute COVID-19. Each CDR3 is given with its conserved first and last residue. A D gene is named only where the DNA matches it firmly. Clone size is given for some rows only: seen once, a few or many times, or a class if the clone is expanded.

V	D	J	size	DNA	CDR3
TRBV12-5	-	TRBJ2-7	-	TGTGCTAGTGGTTCAATGCCGGGAAGTAACGTCGACGAGCAGTACTTC	CASGSMPGSNVDEQYF
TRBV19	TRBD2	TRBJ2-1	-	TGTGCCAGTAGCCAAGGCGGGGGGCCCTCCTACAATGAGCAGTTCTTC	CASSQGGGPSYNEQFF
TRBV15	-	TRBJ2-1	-	TGTGCCACCAGTCTCGCGGGCGAATACAATGAGCAGTTCTTC	CATSLAGEYNEQFF
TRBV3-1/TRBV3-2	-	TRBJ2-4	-	TGTGCCAGCAGCCAAGGTTCCCAGGACAAACAGTACTTC	CASSQGSQDKQYF
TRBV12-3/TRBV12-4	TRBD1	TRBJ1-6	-	TGTGCCAGCAGTGGACAGGTTGGGTCACCCCTCCACTTT	CASSGQVGSPLHF
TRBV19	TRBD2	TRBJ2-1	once	TGTGCCAGTAGTACAAGCGGGAGTAGAGGTAATGAGCAGTTCTTC	CASSTSGSRGNEQFF
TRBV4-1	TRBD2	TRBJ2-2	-	TGCGCCAGCAGCCAGCTTAGCGCGGGAGCGTGGGAGACCGGGGAGCTGTTTTTT	CASSQLSAGAWETGELFF
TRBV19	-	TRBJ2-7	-	TGTGCCAGTAGTATCGGGGACACCTACGAGCAGTACTTC	CASSIGDTYEQYF
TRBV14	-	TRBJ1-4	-	TGTGCCAGCAGCCAAGAACAGGGAGCGAATGAAAAACTGTTTTTT	CASSQEQGANEKLFF
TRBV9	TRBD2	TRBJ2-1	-	TGTGCCAGCAGCCCACGGACTAGCGGGAACAATGAGCAGTTCTTC	CASSPRTSGNNEQFF
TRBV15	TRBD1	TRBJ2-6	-	TGTGCCACCAGCAGAGATTTTGTCCAGGGGGCGGTCCTGACTTTC	CATSRDFVQGAVLTF
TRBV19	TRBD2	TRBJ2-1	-	TGTGCCAGTACAAGCAGCGGGAAATACAATGAGCAGTTCTTC	CASTSSGKYNEQFF
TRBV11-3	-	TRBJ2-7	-	TGTGCCAGCAGCTTAATTGGGGCTGGCTACGAGCAGTACTTC	CASSLIGAGYEQYF
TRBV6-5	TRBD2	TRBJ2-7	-	TGTGCCAGCAGGTCCGGACTAGCGAGTTACCACGAGCAGTACTTC	CASRSGLASYHEQYF
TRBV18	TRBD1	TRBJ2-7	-	TGTGCCAGCTCACCGACGGGACAGGCAGCCTACGAGCAGTACTTC	CASSPTGQAAYEQYF
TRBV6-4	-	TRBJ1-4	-	TGTGCCAGCAGTGACCGGACAGCCGAGAGCGAGTTTTTT	CASSDRTAESEFF
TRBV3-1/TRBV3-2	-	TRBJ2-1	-	TGTGCCAGCAGCCATCCGGGGGATGAGCAGTTCTTC	CASSHPGDEQFF
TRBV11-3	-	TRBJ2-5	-	TGTGCCAGCAGCACGACAGTAGTGGAGACCCAGTACTTC	CASSTTVVETQYF
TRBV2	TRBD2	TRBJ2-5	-	TGTGCCAGCAGGAGTCCAGGGGCGGGAGGTCAAGAGACCCAGTACTTC	CASRSPGAGGQETQYF
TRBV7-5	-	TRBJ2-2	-	TGTGCCAGAAGCTTATACGGACAGGGGGCAAATCCAGCCGGGGAGCTGTTTTTT	CARSLYGQGANPAGELFF
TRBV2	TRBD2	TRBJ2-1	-	TGTGCCAGCAGTATCGGGGGGAGCTCCTACAATGAGCAGTTCTTC	CASSIGGSSYNEQFF
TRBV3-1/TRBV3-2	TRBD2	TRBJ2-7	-	TGTGCCAGCAGCCAAGATAGACTAGCGGGAGGGGAGCAGTACTTC	CASSQDRLAGGEQYF
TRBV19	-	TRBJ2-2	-	TGTGCCAGTAGTATAATGGGGGCCTCGAACACCGGGGAGCTGTTTTTT	CASSIMGASNTGELFF
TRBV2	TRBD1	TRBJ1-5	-	TGTGCCAGCAGTGACAGGGGACAGGGGTATCAGCCCCAGCATTTT	CASSDRGQGYQPQHF
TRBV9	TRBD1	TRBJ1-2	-	TGTGCCAGCAGCTCCCGGGACAGCTATGGCTACACCTTC	CASSSRDSYGYTF
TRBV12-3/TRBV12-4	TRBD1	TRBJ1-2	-	TGTGCCAGCAGTTTTACAGGGGACTATGGCTACACCTTC	CASSFTGDYGYTF
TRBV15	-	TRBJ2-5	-	TGTGCCACCAGCAGAGATCTTATTTCGGAGCGGCAAGAGACCCAGTACTTC	CATSRDLISERQETQYF
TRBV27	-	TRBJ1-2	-	TGTGCCAGCAGGTCAGGGTCCGCTAGGGGAAATGGCTACACCTTC	CASRSGSARGNGYTF
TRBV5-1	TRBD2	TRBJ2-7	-	TGCGCCAGCAGCTGGGCGTCACAGACAGGGGGACTAGCGGGAGGAATCGAGCAGTACTTC	CASSWASQTGGLAGGIEQYF
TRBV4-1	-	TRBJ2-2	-	TGCGCCAGCAGCCAAGCGCCTAGCGAGAGGGGCACCGGGGAGCTGTTTTTT	CASSQAPSERGTGELFF
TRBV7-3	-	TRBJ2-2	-	TGTGCCAGCAGCTTCGACATAAGCACCGGGGAGCTGTTTTTT	CASSFDISTGELFF
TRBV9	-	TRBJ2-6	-	TGTGCCAGCAGCGGGTTGCTAGCGATGGGGGCCAACGTCCTGACTTTC	CASSGLLAMGANVLTF
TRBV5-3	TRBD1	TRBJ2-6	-	TGTGCCAGTAAGGGACAGGGCGGTGGGGCCAACGTCCTGACTTTC	CASKGQGGGANVLTF
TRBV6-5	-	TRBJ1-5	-	TGTGCCAGCATGAGCCCGTATAGCAATCAGCCCCAGCATTTT	CASMSPYSNQPQHF
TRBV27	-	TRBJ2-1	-	TGTGCCAGCAGGATTGGACTGTACAATGAGCAGTTCTTC	CASRIGLYNEQFF
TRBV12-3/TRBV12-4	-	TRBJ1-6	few	TGTGCCAGCAGTGAACAGGGTCGAATCCTCCACTTT	CASSEQGRILHF
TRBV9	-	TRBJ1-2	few	TGTGCCAGCAGCGTATTTGACAGAAACTATGGCTACACCTTC	CASSVFDRNYGYTF
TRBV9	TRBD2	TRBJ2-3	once	TGTGCCAGCAGCGTAGTGGCTAGCGGAGATACGCAGTATTTT	CASSVVASGDTQYF
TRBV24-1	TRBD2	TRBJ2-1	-	TGTGCCACCAGTGCCCCTAGCGGGAGGGCCGAGCAGTTCTTC	CATSAPSGRAEQFF
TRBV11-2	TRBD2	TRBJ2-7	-	TGTGCCAGCAGCTTTCCCTTCGGGAGGGCCCCCTACGAGCAGTACTTC	CASSFPFGRAPYEQYF
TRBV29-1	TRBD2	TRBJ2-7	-	TGCAGCGTCCAAAGCGGGATCTCCTACGAGCAGTACTTC	CSVQSGISYEQYF
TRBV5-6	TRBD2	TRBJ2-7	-	TGTGCCAGCAGCCTAAGGACTAGCGGACTACTACGTGACGAGCAGTACTTC	CASSLRTSGLLRDEQYF
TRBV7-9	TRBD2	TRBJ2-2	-	TGTGCCAGCAGCCCCACTAGCGCCGGGGAGCTGTTTTTT	CASSPTSAGELFF
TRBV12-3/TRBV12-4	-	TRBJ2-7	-	TGTGCCAGCAGTTTTGGAGAGTCCTACGAGCAGTACTTC	CASSFGESYEQYF
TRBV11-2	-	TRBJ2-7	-	TGTGCCAGCAGCTTAACTCCCGAGCAGTACTTC	CASSLTPEQYF
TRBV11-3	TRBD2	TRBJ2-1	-	TGTGCCAGCAGCTGGCAGAGCGGGAGAGGGTATGAGCAGTTCTTC	CASSWQSGRGYEQFF
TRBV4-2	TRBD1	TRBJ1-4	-	TGTGCCAGCAGCCGGGCCTCAGGGGGCGCTGAAAAACTGTTTTTT	CASSRASGGAEKLFF